This T cell receptor beta chain emerged from a study of shared clonotypes between healthy human individuals. Donors were Caucasian adults residing in Nashville, Tennessee, USA. Repertoires were generated with immunoSEQ multiplex PCR, while TCRdb's copy carries only in-frame clones and drops some. This sample has around 1,000,000 clones, with around 77% found just once. The CDR3 totals 14 residues. Germline CDR1 LNHDA, CDR2 SQIVND (reference sequence). V lost 5 bases to trimming and J lost 3 bases, with 14 bases between them. The sequenced sample was memory CD4+ T cells from PBMCs. The sample's subset: CD45RA-negative fraction. This TCR was recovered from a man in his late teens or twenties in good health. Some clones in this sample may be carry-over from other donors' samples. J is TRBJ2-7 and V is TRBV19; D may match TRBD1 or TRBD2 (6 bases each). Here the CDR3 DNA reads TGTGCCAGTAGTTCCCGGGGGCTGGACTACGAGCAGTACTTC. Protein product: CASSSRGLDYEQYF.